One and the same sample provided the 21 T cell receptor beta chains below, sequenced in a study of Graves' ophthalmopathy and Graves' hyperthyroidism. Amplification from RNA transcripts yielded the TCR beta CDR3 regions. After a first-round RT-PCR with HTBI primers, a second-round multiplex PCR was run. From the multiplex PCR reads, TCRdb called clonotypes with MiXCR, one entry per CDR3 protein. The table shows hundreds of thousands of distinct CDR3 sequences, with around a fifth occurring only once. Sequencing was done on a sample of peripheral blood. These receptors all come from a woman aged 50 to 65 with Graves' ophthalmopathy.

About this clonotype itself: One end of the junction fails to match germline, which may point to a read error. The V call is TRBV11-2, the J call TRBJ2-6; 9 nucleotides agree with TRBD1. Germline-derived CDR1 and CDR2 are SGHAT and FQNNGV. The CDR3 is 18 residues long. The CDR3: CASSSRGQGETGANVLNF. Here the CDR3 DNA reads TGTGCCAGCAGCTCACGGGGACAGGGAGAGACTGGGGCCAACGTCCTGAATTTC.

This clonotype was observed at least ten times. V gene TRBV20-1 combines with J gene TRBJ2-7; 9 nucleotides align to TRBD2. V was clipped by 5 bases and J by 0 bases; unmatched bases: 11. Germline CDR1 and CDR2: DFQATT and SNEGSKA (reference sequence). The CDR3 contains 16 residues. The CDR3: CSAETSGADNSYEQYF. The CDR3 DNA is TGCAGTGCTGAGACTAGCGGAGCAGATAACTCCTACGAGCAGTACTTC.

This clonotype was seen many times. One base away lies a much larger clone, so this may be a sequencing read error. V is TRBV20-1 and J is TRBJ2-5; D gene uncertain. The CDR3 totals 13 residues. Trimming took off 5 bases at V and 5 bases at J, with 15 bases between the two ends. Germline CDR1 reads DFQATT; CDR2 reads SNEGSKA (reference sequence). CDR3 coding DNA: TGCAGTGCTGGGTCAGACCTGGGGGAGACCCAGTACTTC. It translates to CSAGSDLGETQYF.

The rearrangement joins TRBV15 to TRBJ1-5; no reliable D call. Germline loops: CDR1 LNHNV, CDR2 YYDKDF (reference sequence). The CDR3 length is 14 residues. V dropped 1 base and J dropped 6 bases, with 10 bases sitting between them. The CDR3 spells CATSRGRVGQPQHF. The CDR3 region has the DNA TGTGCCACCAGCAGAGGAAGGGTTGGTCAGCCCCAGCATTTT.

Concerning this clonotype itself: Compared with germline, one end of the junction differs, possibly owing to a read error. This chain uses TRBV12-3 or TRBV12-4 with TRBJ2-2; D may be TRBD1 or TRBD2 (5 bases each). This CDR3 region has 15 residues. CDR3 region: CASSLDPRVIGELFF. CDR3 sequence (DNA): TGTGCCAGCAGTTTAGACCCCAGGGTTATAGGGGAGTTGTTTTTT.

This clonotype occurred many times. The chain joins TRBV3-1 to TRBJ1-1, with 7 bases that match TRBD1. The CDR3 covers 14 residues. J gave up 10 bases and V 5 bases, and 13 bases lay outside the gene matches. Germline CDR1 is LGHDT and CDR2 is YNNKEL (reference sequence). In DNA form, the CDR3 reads TGTGCCAGCAGCGACCGGGACAGACCCCCCGGAGCTTTCTTT. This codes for CASSDRDRPPGAFF.

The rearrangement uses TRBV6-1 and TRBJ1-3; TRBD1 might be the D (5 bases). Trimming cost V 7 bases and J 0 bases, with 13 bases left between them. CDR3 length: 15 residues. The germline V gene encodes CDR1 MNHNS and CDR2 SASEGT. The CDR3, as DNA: TGTGCCAGCACCCCGGGGGTGAGCTCTGGAAACACCATATATTTT. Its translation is CASTPGVSSGNTIYF.

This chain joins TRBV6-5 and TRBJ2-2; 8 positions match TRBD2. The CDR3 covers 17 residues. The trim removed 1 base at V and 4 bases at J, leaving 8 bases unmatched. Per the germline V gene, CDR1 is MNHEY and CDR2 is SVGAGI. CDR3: CASSYLPSGLVTGELFF. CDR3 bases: TGTGCCAGCAGTTACTTGCCTAGCGGGTTGGTCACCGGGGAGCTGTTTTTT.

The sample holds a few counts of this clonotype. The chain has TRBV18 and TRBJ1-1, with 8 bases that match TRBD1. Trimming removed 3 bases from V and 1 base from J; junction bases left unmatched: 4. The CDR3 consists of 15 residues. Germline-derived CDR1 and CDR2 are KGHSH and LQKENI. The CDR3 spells CASSPGTGTNTEAFF. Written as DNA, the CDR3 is TGTGCCAGCTCACCCGGGACAGGAACGAACACTGAAGCTTTCTTT.

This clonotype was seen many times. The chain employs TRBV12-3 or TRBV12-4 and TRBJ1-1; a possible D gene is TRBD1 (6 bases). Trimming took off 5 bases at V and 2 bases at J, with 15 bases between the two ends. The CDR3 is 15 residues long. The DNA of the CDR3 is TGTGCCAGCAGTCCGGCCCTGGGGGCCAACACTGAAGCTTTCTTT. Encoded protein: CASSPALGANTEAFF.

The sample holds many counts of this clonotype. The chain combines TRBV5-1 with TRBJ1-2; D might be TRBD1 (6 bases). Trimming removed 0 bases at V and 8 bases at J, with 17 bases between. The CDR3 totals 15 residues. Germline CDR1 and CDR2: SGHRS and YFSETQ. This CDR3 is CASSLEGTREGGYTF. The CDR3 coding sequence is TGCGCCAGCAGCTTGGAAGGGACACGGGAAGGGGGCTACACCTTC.

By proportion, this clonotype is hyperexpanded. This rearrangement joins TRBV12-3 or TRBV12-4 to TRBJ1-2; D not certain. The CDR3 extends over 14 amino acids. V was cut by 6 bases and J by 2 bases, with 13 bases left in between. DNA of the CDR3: TGTGCCAGCAGCCCGGGATCACTCAACTATGGCTACACCTTC. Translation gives CASSPGSLNYGYTF.

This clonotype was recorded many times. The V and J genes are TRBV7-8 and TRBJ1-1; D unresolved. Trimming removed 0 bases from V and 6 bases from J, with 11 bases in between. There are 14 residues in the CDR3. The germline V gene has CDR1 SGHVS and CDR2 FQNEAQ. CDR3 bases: TGTGCCAGCAGCTTAGCGCCAGGTTCGGCTGAAGCTTTCTTT. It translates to CASSLAPGSAEAFF.

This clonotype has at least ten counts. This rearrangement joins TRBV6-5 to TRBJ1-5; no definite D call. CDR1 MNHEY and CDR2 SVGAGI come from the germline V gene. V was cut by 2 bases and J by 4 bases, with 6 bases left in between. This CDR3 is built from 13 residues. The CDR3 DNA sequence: TGTGCCAGCAGTTACGACGGAAATCAGCCCCAGCATTTT. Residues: CASSYDGNQPQHF.

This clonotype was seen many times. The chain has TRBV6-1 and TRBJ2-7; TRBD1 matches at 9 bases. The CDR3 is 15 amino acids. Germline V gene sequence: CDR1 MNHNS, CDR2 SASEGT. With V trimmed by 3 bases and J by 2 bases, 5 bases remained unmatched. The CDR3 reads CASSDIGTGTYEQYF. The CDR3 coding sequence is TGTGCCAGCAGTGATATAGGGACAGGGACCTACGAGCAGTACTTC.

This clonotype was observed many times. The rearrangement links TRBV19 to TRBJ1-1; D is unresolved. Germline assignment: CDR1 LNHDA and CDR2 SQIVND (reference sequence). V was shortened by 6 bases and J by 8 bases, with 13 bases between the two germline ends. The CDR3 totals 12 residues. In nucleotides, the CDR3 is TGTGCCAGTAGGGCGTCCGGCGGAGAAGCTTTCTTT. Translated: CASRASGGEAFF. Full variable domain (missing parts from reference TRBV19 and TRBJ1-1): DGGITQSPKYLFRKEGQNVTLSCEQNLNHDAMYWYRQDPGQGLRLIYYSQIVNDFQKGDIAEGYSVSREKKESFPLTVTSAQKNPTAFYLCASRASGGEAFFGQGTRLTVV.

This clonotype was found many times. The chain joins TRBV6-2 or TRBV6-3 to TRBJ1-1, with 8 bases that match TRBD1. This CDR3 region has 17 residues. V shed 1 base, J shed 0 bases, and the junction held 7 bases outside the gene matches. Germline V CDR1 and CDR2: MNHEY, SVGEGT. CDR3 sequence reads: CASSYLKTGAMNTEAFF. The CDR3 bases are TGTGCCAGCAGTTACTTAAAGACAGGGGCGATGAACACTGAAGCTTTCTTT.

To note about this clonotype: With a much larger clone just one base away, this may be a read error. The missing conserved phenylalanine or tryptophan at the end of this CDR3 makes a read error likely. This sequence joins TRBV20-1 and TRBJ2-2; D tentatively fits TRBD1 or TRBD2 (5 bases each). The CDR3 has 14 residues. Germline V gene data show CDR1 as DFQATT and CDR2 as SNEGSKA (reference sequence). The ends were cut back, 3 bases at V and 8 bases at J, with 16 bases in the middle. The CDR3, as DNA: TGCAGTGCTAGGGGGGATGCGAGAACGGGGGAGCTGTTTCTT. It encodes CSARGDARTGELFL.

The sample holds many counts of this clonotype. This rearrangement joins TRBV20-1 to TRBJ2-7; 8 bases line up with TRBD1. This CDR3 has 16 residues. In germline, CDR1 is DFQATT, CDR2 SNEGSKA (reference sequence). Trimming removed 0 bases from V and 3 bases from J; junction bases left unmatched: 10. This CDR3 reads CSARDRAGGAFYEQYF. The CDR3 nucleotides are TGCAGTGCTAGAGATCGGGCAGGGGGCGCCTTCTACGAGCAGTACTTC.

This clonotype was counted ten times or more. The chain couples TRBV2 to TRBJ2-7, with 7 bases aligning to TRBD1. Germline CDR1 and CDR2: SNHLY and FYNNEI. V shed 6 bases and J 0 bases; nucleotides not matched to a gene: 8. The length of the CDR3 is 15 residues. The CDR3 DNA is TGTGCCAGCAGCCTGACAGGGCAAACCTCCTACGAGCAGTACTTC. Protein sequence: CASSLTGQTSYEQYF.

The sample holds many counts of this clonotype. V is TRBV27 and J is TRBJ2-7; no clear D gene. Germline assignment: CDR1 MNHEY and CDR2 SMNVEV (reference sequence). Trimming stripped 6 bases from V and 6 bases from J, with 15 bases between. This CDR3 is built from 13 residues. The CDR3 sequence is CASSSTTGGEQYF. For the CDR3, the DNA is TGTGCCAGCAGCTCTACGACTGGTGGCGAGCAGTACTTC.